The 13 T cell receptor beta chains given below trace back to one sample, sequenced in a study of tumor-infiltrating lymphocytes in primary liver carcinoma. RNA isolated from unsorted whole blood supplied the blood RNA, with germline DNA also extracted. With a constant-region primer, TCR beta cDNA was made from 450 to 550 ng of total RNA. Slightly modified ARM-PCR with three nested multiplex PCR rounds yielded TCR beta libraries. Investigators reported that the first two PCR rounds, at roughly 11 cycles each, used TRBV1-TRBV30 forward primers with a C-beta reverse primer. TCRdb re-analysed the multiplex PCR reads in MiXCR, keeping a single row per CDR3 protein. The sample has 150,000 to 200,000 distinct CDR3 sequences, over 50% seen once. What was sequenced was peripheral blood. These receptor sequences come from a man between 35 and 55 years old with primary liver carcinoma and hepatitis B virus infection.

The CDR3 sequence is CSLWEDGYTF. The CDR3 DNA sequence: TGCAGCCTTTGGGAGGATGGCTACACCTTC. This rearrangement joins TRBV29-1 to TRBJ1-2; no firm D call. V was clipped by 8 bases and J by 6 bases, with 10 bases between them. The CDR3 has 10 residues. CDR1 SQVTM and CDR2 ANQGSEA come from the germline V gene. Drawing the rest from reference TRBV29-1 and TRBJ1-2, the complete variable domain is SAVISQKPSRDICQRGTSLTIQCQVDSQVTMMFWYRQQPGQSLTLIATANQGSEATYESGFVIDKFPISRPNLTFSTLTVSNMSPEDSSIYLCSLWEDGYTFGSGTRLTVV.

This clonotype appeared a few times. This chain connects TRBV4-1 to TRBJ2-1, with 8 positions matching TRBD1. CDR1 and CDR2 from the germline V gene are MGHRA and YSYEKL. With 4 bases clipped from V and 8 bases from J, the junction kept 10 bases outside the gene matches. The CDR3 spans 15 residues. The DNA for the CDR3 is TGCGCCAGCAGCCTCCCAGGGGGCGGTTTCTATGAGCAGTTCTTC. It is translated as CASSLPGGGFYEQFF.

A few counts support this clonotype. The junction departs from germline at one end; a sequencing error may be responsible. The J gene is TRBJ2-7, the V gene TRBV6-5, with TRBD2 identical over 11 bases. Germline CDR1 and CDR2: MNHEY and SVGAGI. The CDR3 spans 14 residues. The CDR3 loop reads CTSSGTSGAYEQYF. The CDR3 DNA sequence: TGTACCAGCAGTGGGACTAGCGGAGCCTACGAGCAGTACTTC.

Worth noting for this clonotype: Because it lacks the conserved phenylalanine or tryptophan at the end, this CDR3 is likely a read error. CDR3: CASRRGTHNEQFL. The CDR3 bases are TGTGCCAGCAGGAGAGGGACACATAATGAGCAGTTCTTG. The V call is TRBV6-1, the J call TRBJ2-1, with D maybe TRBD1 (6 bases). Between the trimmed V and J ends, which lost 6 bases and 7 bases, there was a span of 13 bases. The germline gives CDR1 MNHNS, CDR2 SASEGT. The CDR3 consists of 13 residues.

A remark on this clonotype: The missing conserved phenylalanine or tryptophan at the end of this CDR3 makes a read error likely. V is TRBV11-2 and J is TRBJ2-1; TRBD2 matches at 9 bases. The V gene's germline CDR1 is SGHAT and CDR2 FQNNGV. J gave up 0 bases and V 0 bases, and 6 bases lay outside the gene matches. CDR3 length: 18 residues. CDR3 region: CASSLDQWTSVSYNEQFS. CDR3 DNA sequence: TGTGCCAGCAGCTTAGATCAGTGGACTAGCGTCTCCTACAATGAGCAGTTCTCC.

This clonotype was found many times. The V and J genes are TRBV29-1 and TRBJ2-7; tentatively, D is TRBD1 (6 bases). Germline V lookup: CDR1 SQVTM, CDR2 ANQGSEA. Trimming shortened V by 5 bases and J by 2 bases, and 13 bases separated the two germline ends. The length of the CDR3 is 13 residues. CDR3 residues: CSVTQGQTYEQYF. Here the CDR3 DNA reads TGCAGCGTTACCCAGGGGCAGACCTACGAGCAGTACTTC.

In DNA, the CDR3 is TGCGCCAGCAGCTTGGACCCAGGGGCCAACGTCCTGACTTTC. Residues: CASSLDPGANVLTF. The chain couples TRBV5-1 to TRBJ2-6; the D is unclear. The CDR3 totals 14 residues. Germline V CDR1 and CDR2: SGHRS, YFSETQ. Trimming took off 0 bases at V and 4 bases at J, with 5 bases between the two ends. Variable domain in full (rest from reference TRBV5-1 and TRBJ2-6): KAGVTQTPRYLIKTRGQQVTLSCSPISGHRSVSWYQQTPGQGLQFLFEYFSETQRNKGNFPGRFSGRQFSNSRSEMNVSTLELGDSALYLCASSLDPGANVLTFGAGSRLTVL.

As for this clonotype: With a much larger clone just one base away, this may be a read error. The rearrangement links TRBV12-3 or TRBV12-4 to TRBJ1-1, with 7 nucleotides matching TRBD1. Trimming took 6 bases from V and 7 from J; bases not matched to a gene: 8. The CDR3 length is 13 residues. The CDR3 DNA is TGTGCCAGCAGCAGGGGGACGCCTTATGAAGCTTTCTTT. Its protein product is CASSRGTPYEAFF.

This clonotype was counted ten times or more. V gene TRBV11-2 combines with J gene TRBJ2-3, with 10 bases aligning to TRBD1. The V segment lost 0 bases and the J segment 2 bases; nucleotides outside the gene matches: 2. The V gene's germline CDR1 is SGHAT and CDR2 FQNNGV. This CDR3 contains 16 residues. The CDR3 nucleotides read TGTGCCAGCAGCTTAGAGGGACAGGGGAACACAGATACGCAGTATTTT. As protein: CASSLEGQGNTDTQYF.

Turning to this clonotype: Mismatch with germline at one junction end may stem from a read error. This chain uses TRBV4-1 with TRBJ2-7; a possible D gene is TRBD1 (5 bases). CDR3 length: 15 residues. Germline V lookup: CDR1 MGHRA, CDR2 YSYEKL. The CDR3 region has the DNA TGCGACAGCAGCCAAGGGAAAGGGGCCCCCTACGAGCAGCACTTC. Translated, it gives CDSSQGKGAPYEQHF.

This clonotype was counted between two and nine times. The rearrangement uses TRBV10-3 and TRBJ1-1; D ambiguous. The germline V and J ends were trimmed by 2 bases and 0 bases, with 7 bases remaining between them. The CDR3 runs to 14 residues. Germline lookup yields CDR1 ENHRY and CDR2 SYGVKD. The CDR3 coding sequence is TGTGCCATCAGTGAGCAGATTTTGAACACTGAAGCTTTCTTT. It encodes CAISEQILNTEAFF.

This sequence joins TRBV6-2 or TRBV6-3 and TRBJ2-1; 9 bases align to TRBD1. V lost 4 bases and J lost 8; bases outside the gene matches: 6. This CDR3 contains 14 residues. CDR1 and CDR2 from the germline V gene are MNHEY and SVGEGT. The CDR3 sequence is CASSWDREWDEQFF. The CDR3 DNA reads TGTGCCAGCAGTTGGGACAGGGAGTGGGATGAGCAGTTCTTC.

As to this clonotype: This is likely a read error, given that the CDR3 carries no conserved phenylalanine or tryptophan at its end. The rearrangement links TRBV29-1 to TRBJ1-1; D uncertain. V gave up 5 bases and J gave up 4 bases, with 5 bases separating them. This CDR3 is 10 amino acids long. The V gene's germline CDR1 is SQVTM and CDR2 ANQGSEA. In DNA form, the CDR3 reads TGCAGCGTTCCCGGCACTGAAGCTTTCCTT. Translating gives CSVPGTEAFL.